A selection of T cell receptor beta chains follows, all from one sample in a study of T cell changes during pregnancy in multiple sclerosis. The data were produced by immunoSEQ multiplex PCR, yet TCRdb's version contains in-frame clones alone and is incomplete. This table holds over 100,000 clones, about 93% found once. Sequences were derived from peripheral blood, sampled in the third trimester of pregnancy. These receptors were collected from a female donor with multiple sclerosis, enrolled in a pregnancy study. The CDR3 runs from the conserved cysteine through the conserved F or W. Each record gives: V gene, D gene, J gene, clone size, CDR3 length, CDR3 protein, CDR3 DNA. The D gene is left open where the match is weak. Only part of the rows carry a size: once, few, many, or a class if the clone is expanded.

V: TRBV25-1; D: TRBD1; J: TRBJ1-1; size: .; length: 12; CDR3: CASSPTGRGAFF; DNA: TGTGCCAGCAGTCCGACAGGGCGAGGGGCTTTCTTT
V: TRBV9; D: .; J: TRBJ1-1; size: .; length: 16; CDR3: CASSVSPGHKNTEAFF; DNA: TGTGCCAGCAGCGTAAGTCCGGGACATAAGAACACTGAAGCTTTCTTT
V: TRBV11-1; D: .; J: TRBJ2-7; size: .; length: 14; CDR3: CASSPGLARGEQYF; DNA: TGTGCCAGCAGCCCGGGACTCGCCCGGGGGGAGCAGTACTTC
V: TRBV6-1; D: .; J: TRBJ2-2; size: .; length: 13; CDR3: CASSEELIGELFF; DNA: TGTGCCAGCAGTGAGGAGTTAATCGGGGAGCTGTTTTTT
V: TRBV10-3; D: .; J: TRBJ2-2; size: .; length: 13; CDR3: CAIRVLGAGELFF; DNA: TGTGCCATCCGTGTGTTAGGAGCCGGGGAGCTGTTTTTT
V: TRBV13; D: .; J: TRBJ1-1; size: .; length: 14; CDR3: CASRVGGMNTEAFF; DNA: TGTGCCAGCAGGGTCGGGGGTATGAACACTGAAGCTTTCTTT
V: TRBV6-5; D: TRBD1; J: TRBJ1-2; size: .; length: 16; CDR3: CASSYWRGTGGSGYTF; DNA: TGTGCCAGCAGTTACTGGAGAGGGACAGGGGGGTCTGGCTACACCTTC
V: TRBV19; D: TRBD2; J: TRBJ2-3; size: .; length: 16; CDR3: CASSIAGRGGTDTQYF; DNA: TGTGCCAGTAGTATAGCGGGCCGGGGGGGCACAGATACGCAGTATTTT
V: TRBV5-1; D: .; J: TRBJ1-1; size: once; length: 14; CDR3: CASSSTGHATEAFF; DNA: TGCGCCAGCTCTAGCACAGGGCATGCGACTGAAGCTTTCTTT
V: TRBV9; D: .; J: TRBJ1-1; size: .; length: 15; CDR3: CASSVGNRENTEAFF; DNA: TGTGCCAGCAGCGTAGGTAACAGGGAGAACACTGAAGCTTTCTTT
V: TRBV5-6; D: TRBD2; J: TRBJ2-1; size: .; length: 15; CDR3: CASSSLSGGNNEQFF; DNA: TGTGCCAGCAGCTCGCTGAGCGGGGGGAACAATGAGCAGTTCTTC
V: TRBV2; D: .; J: TRBJ2-1; size: .; length: 13; CDR3: CASSIDLSNEQFF; DNA: TGTGCCAGCTCTATAGATCTCTCCAATGAGCAGTTCTTC
V: TRBV9; D: TRBD1; J: TRBJ2-1; size: .; length: 17; CDR3: CASREGTGGFPINEQFF; DNA: TGTGCCAGCCGCGAGGGAACAGGGGGATTCCCAATCAATGAGCAGTTCTTC
V: TRBV7-2; D: .; J: TRBJ1-3; size: .; length: 16; CDR3: CASSLVPQDAGNTIYF; DNA: TGTGCCAGCAGCTTAGTTCCACAGGACGCTGGAAACACCATATATTTT
V: TRBV5-1; D: .; J: TRBJ2-2; size: .; length: 15; CDR3: CASSLSGANTGELFF; DNA: TGCGCCAGCAGCTTATCGGGGGCGAACACCGGGGAGCTGTTTTTT
V: TRBV2; D: TRBD1; J: TRBJ2-5; size: .; length: 12; CDR3: CASGQGRATQYF; DNA: TGTGCCAGCGGACAGGGGAGGGCGACCCAGTACTTC
V: TRBV27; D: .; J: TRBJ1-2; size: .; length: 14; CDR3: CASSLSARDRGYTF; DNA: TGTGCCAGCAGTTTATCCGCCAGGGATCGAGGCTACACCTTC
V: TRBV2; D: TRBD2; J: TRBJ2-5; size: .; length: 16; CDR3: CASSGRTSGRRETQYF; DNA: TGTGCCAGCAGTGGACGGACTAGCGGGAGGCGGGAGACCCAGTACTTC